The 12 T cell receptor beta chains in this list originate from one sample, sequenced in a study of blood T cell repertoires in COVID-19. Repertoires were generated with immunoSEQ multiplex PCR, while TCRdb's copy carries only in-frame clones and drops some. The sample lists about 170,000 clones; approximately 85% were seen once. Source material: peripheral blood. All receptors derive from a man older than 75 with COVID-19, enrolled during active disease.

Here the CDR3 reads CASSSGPLQPQHF. DNA of the CDR3: TGTGCCAGCTCGTCGGGTCCACTCCAGCCCCAGCATTTT. J is TRBJ1-5 and V is TRBV18; D ambiguous. Germline V lookup: CDR1 KGHSH, CDR2 LQKENI. Trimming removed 6 bases at V and 7 bases at J, with 13 bases between. This CDR3 is built from 13 residues.

The chain carries TRBV11-3 and TRBJ1-3; D uncertain. Trimming removed 5 bases at V and 0 bases at J, with 11 bases between. The CDR3 totals 15 residues. CDR1 is SGHNT, CDR2 YENEEA, per germline. The CDR3 here is CASSRGEASGNTIYF. The CDR3 coding sequence is TGTGCCAGCAGCCGCGGGGAGGCCTCTGGAAACACCATATATTTT.

J is TRBJ2-5 and V is TRBV6-1, with D perhaps matching TRBD2 (6 bases). This CDR3 region has 14 residues. Trimming cost V 3 bases and J 5 bases, with 13 bases left between them. The V gene's germline CDR1 is MNHNS and CDR2 SASEGT. The DNA of the CDR3 is TGTGCCAGCAGTGAGGGGGGTTCTCGGGAGACCCAGTACTTC. This codes for CASSEGGSRETQYF.

This chain links TRBV7-6 with TRBJ2-3; 9 bases are shared with TRBD1. V gave up 5 bases and J gave up 3 bases; unmatched junction bases: 6. Looked up from germline, CDR1 is SGHVS and CDR2 is FNYEAQ. The CDR3 length is 15 residues. In nucleotides, the CDR3 is TGTGCCAGCAGCCAAAGACAGGGGGGTACAGATACGCAGTATTTT. As protein: CASSQRQGGTDTQYF.

The chain couples TRBV6-5 to TRBJ2-3; TRBD1 matches 9 bases. The CDR3 is 15 residues long. The V segment lost 7 bases and the J segment 1 base; nucleotides outside the gene matches: 6. CDR1 and CDR2 from the germline V gene are MNHEY and SVGAGI. CDR3 bases: TGTGCCAGCAAGCCGGGACAGGGACGCACAGATACGCAGTATTTT. Protein product: CASKPGQGRTDTQYF.

The chain recombines TRBV7-9 with TRBJ1-1; D is ambiguous. Germline V CDR1 and CDR2: SEHNR, FQNEAQ (reference sequence). The CDR3 covers 12 residues. V was trimmed by 0 bases and J by 4 bases, leaving 3 bases between them. DNA of the CDR3: TGTGCCAGCAGCTTAGCCTTCACTGAAGCTTTCTTT. Translating it yields CASSLAFTEAFF.

The chain has TRBV6-5 and TRBJ1-3; possible D gene TRBD1, 6 bases. The V gene lost 6 bases and the J gene lost 2 bases, with 8 bases spanning the gap. The V gene's germline CDR1 is MNHEY and CDR2 SVGAGI. The CDR3 contains 13 residues. CDR3 bases: TGTGCCAGCAGCTCAGGGGCTGGAAACACCATATATTTT. Translation: CASSSGAGNTIYF.

This chain uses TRBV19 with TRBJ2-2, with D hard to call. The germline V and J ends were trimmed by 3 bases and 0 bases, with 5 bases remaining between them. Germline CDR1 is LNHDA and CDR2 is SQIVND (reference sequence). The CDR3 spans 14 residues. DNA for the CDR3: TGTGCCAGTAGTATCAAATCGAACACCGGGGAGCTGTTTTTT. Translation gives CASSIKSNTGELFF.

The chain employs TRBV10-3 and TRBJ2-3, with a weak D call TRBD2 (5 bases). Germline values: CDR1 ENHRY, CDR2 SYGVKD. The length of the CDR3 is 11 residues. The ends were cut back, 4 bases at V and 7 bases at J, with 6 bases in the middle. CDR3 protein: CAISVGNTQYF. The DNA for the CDR3 is TGTGCCATCAGTGTCGGGAATACGCAGTATTTT.

CDR3 sequence reads: CASSLARGGADGYTF. In nucleotides, the CDR3 is TGTGCCAGCAGTTTAGCCAGGGGCGGTGCGGATGGCTACACCTTC. This chain links TRBV28 with TRBJ1-2; D might be TRBD1 (6 bases). CDR1 MDHEN and CDR2 SYDVKM come from the germline V gene. The V gene lost 2 bases and the J gene lost 6 bases, with 16 bases spanning the gap. CDR3 length: 15 amino acids.

V gene TRBV6-2 or TRBV6-3 combines with J gene TRBJ2-5; 11 nucleotides agree with TRBD2. Germline V gene data show CDR1 as MNHEY and CDR2 as SVGEGT. Unmatched junction bases numbered 15, after V lost 4 bases and J lost 5 bases. The CDR3 is 18 amino acids. CDR3 nucleotides: TGTGCCAGCAGTTTCGAACGGACTAGCGGGCGGGGCCGGGAGACCCAGTACTTC. Amino acid sequence: CASSFERTSGRGRETQYF.

V and J are TRBV6-5 and TRBJ2-4; 7 positions match TRBD1. This CDR3 region has 15 residues. The J segment lost 10 bases and the V segment lost 0 bases, leaving 9 bases of the junction unmatched. Germline values: CDR1 MNHEY, CDR2 SVGAGI. CDR3 loop: CASSYSRTGRSIQYF. The CDR3 bases are TGTGCCAGCAGTTACTCCCGGACAGGTCGATCAATTCAGTACTTC.